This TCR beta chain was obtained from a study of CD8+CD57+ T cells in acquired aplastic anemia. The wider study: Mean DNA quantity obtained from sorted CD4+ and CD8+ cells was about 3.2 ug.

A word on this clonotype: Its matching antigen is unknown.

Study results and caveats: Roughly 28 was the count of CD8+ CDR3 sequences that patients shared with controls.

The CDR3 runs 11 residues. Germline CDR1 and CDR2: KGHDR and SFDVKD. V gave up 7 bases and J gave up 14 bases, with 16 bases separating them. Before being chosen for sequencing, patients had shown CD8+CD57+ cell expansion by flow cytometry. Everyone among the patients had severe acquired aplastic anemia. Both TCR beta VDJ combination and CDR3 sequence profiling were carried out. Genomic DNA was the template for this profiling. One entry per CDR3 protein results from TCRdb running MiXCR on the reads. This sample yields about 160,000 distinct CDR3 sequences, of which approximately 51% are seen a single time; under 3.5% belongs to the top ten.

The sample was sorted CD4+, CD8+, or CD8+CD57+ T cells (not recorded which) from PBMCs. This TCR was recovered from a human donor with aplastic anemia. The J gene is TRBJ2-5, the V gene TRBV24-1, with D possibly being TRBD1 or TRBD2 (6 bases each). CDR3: CATSRDTGVYF. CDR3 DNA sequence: TGTGCCACCAGCCGGGACACGGGGGTCTACTTC.